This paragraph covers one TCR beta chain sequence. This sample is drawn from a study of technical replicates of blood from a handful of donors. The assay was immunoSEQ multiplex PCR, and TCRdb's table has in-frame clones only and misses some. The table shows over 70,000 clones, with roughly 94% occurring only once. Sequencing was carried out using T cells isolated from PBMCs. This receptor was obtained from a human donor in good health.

CDR3 amino acids: CAISLLAGLDNEQFF. CDR3 sequence (DNA): TGTGCCATCAGTTTACTAGCTGGATTAGACAATGAGCAGTTCTTC. The V gene is TRBV10-3, the J gene TRBJ2-1; a weak D match, TRBD2 (6 bases). The V end lost 5 bases, the J end lost 5 bases, and 16 bases lay between the germline ends. CDR1 and CDR2 (germline): ENHRY, SYGVKD. The CDR3 covers 15 residues.